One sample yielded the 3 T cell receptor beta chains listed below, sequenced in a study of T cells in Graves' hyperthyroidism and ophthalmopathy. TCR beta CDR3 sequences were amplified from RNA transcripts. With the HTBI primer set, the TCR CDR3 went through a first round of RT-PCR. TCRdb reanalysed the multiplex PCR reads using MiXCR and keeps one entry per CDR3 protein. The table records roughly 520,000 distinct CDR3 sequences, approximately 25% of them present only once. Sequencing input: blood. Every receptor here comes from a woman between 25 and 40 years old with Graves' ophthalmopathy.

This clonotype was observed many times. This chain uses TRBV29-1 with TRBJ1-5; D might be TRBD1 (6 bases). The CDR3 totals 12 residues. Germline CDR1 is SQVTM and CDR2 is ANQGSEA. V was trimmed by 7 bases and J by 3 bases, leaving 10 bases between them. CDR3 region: CSGGDNNQPQHF. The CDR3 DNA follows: TGCAGCGGGGGGGACAACAATCAGCCCCAGCATTTT.

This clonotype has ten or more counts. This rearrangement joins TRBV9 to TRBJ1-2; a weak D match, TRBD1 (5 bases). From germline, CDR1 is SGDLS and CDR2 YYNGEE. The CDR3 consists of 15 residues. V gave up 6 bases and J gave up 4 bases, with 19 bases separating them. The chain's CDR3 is CASNPLPGGGYGYTF. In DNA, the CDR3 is TGTGCCAGCAACCCTCTTCCCGGGGGAGGCTATGGCTACACCTTC.

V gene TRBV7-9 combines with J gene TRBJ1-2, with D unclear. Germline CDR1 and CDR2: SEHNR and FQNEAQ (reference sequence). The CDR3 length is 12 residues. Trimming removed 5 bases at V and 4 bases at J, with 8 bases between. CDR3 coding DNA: TGTGCCAGCAGCGCCCAGGCCTATGGCTACACCTTC. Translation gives CASSAQAYGYTF.